Each of the 10 T cell receptor beta chains below was sequenced from the same sample in a study of cytomegalovirus exposure and HLA in healthy donors. Researchers ran the PCR with 60 Vbeta and 13 Jbeta primers. TCRdb's copy holds only in-frame clones and misses some; the assay was immunoSEQ multiplex PCR. The sample shows about 200,000 clones, about 80% of them seen only once. The sequencing sample was made of PBMCs. These receptors were taken from a girl aged 5 to 17 in good health and CMV-seronegative.

This chain uses TRBV29-1 with TRBJ1-1, with D tentatively TRBD1 (5 bases). Germline CDR1 reads SQVTM; CDR2 reads ANQGSEA. Trimming removed 6 bases at V and 4 bases at J, with 12 bases between. The CDR3 is 12 amino acids. The CDR3: CSVAQGSTEAFF. CDR3 DNA: TGCAGCGTCGCCCAGGGTAGCACTGAAGCTTTCTTT.

The chain links TRBV9 to TRBJ1-1; maybe TRBD1 (5 bases). Trimming took 3 bases from V and 3 from J, leaving 15 bases between them. The CDR3 covers 15 residues. Per the germline V gene, CDR1 is SGDLS and CDR2 is YYNGEE. The CDR3 spells CASSESQGEYTEAFF. The CDR3 nucleotides read TGTGCCAGCAGCGAGAGTCAGGGTGAATACACTGAAGCTTTCTTT.

This rearrangement joins TRBV27 to TRBJ1-5; TRBD1 matches 10 bases. Per germline, CDR1 MNHEY and CDR2 SMNVEV (reference sequence). The CDR3 is made up of 16 amino acids. J was trimmed by 4 bases and V by 6 bases; bases with no gene match: 9. The DNA of the CDR3 is TGTGCCAGCAGCGATAGCGGGACAGGGGCTAATCAGCCCCAGCATTTT. Its protein product is CASSDSGTGANQPQHF.

The rearrangement joins TRBV28 to TRBJ1-5; TRBD1 is a possible D gene (5 bases). CDR1 is MDHEN and CDR2 is SYDVKM in the germline V gene. The CDR3 contains 13 residues. V dropped 7 bases and J dropped 3 bases, with 10 bases sitting between them. The CDR3: CASKGFTNQPQHF. CDR3 bases: TGTGCCAGCAAGGGGTTTACCAATCAGCCCCAGCATTTT.

This clone was seen only a few times. This rearrangement joins TRBV6-6 to TRBJ1-1; a weak D match, TRBD1 (5 bases). V gave up 2 bases and J gave up 0 bases, with 13 bases separating them. CDR3 size: 16 residues. Germline lookup yields CDR1 MNHNY and CDR2 SVGAGI (reference sequence). The CDR3 reads CASSYGRGRMNTEAFF. The CDR3 nucleotides read TGTGCCAGCAGTTACGGGAGGGGTCGGATGAACACTGAAGCTTTCTTT.

This chain connects TRBV7-2 to TRBJ1-5; TRBD1 matches at 8 bases. Germline V CDR1 and CDR2: SGHTA, FQGNSA. The CDR3 runs 15 residues. Unmatched junction bases numbered 7, after V lost 5 bases and J lost 4 bases. The CDR3, as DNA: TGTGCCAGCAGCATAGACAGGGGTTTGAATCAGCCCCAGCATTTT. Protein sequence: CASSIDRGLNQPQHF.

The V call is TRBV5-6, the J call TRBJ1-2; 9 bases align to TRBD1. Germline V gene sequence: CDR1 SGHDT, CDR2 YYEEEE. J lost 5 bases, V lost 4 bases, and 15 bases had no gene match. The CDR3 extends over 17 amino acids. The CDR3 DNA reads as TGTGCCAGCAGCACACGGCACGGGACAGGGTCTCTATATGGCTACACCTTC. It yields the protein CASSTRHGTGSLYGYTF.

J is TRBJ1-1 and V is TRBV5-5; 8 bases map to TRBD1. CDR3 length: 13 amino acids. Germline V gives CDR1 SGHKS, CDR2 YYEKEE (reference sequence). V shed 2 bases and J 3 bases; nucleotides not matched to a gene: 0. The CDR3 here is CASSLQGDTEAFF. CDR3 nucleotides: TGTGCCAGCAGCTTACAGGGGGACACTGAAGCTTTCTTT.

V usage is TRBV7-8 and J usage is TRBJ2-7; a possible D gene is TRBD2 (5 bases). The V end lost 0 bases, the J end lost 11 bases, and 17 bases lay between the germline ends. CDR1 is SGHVS and CDR2 is FQNEAQ in the germline V gene. This CDR3 is 14 amino acids long. For the CDR3, the DNA is TGTGCCAGCAGCTTAGCAAGTCCAGAGGGTAAAAAGTACTTC. Translated, it gives CASSLASPEGKKYF.

The rearrangement joins TRBV7-3 to TRBJ2-7, with TRBD1 identical over 9 bases. J gave up 3 bases and V 5 bases, and 8 bases lay outside the gene matches. Germline V CDR1 and CDR2: SGHTA, FQGTGA. The CDR3 sequence is 15 residues long. CDR3: CASSRFPGQGYEQYF. CDR3 in DNA: TGTGCCAGCAGCCGGTTCCCGGGACAGGGCTACGAGCAGTACTTC.